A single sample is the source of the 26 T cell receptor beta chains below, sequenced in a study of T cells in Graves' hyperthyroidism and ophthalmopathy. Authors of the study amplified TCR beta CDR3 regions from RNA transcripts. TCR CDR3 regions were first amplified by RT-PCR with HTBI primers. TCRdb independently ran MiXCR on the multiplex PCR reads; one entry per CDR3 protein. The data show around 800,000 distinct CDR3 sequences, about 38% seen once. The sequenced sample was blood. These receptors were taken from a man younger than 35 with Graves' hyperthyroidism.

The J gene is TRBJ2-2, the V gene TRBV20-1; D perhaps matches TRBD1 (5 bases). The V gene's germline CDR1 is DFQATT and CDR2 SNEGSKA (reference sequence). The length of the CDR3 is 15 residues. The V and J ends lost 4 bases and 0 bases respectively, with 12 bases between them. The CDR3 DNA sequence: TGCAGTGCTAATCCTAGACAGCCGAACACCGGGGAGCTGTTTTTT. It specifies CSANPRQPNTGELFF.

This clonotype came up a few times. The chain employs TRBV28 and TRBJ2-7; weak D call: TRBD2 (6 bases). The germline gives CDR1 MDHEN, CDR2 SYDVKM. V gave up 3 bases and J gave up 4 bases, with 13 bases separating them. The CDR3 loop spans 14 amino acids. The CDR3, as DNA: TGTGCCAGCAGTTTCGGGGGAGGCAGATACGAGCAGTACTTC. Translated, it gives CASSFGGGRYEQYF.

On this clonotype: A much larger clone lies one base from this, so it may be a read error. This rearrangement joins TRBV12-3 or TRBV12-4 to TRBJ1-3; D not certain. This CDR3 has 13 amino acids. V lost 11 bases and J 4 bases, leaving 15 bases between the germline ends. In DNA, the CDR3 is TGTGCCGCCCAGAGAGGTCCCGGAAACACCATATATTTT. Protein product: CAAQRGPGNTIYF.

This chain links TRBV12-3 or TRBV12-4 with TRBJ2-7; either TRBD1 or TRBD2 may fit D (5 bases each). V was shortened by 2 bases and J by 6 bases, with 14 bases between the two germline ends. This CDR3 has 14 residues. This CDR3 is CASSLRGDSGEQYF. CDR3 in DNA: TGTGCCAGCAGTTTAAGGGGAGATTCGGGCGAGCAGTACTTC.

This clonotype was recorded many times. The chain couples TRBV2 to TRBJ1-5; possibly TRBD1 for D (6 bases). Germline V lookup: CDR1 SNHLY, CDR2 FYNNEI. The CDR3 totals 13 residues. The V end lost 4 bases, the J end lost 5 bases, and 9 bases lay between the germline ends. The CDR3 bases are TGTGCCAGCAGTGCAGGGGAGGATCAGCCCCAGCATTTT. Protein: CASSAGEDQPQHF.

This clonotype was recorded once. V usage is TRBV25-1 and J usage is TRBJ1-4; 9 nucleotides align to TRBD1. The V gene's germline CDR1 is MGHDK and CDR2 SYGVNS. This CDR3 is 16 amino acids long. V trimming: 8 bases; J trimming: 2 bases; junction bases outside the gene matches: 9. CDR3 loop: CASSLNRGRTNEKLFF. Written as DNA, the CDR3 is TGTGCCAGCTCACTGAACAGGGGGCGTACTAATGAAAAACTGTTTTTT.

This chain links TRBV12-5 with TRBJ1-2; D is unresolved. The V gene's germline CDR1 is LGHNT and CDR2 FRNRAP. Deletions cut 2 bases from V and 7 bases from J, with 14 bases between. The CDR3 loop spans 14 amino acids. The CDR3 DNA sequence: TGTGCTAGTGGTTTGTTTTCGGGGAAGGGTGGCTACACCTTC. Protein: CASGLFSGKGGYTF.

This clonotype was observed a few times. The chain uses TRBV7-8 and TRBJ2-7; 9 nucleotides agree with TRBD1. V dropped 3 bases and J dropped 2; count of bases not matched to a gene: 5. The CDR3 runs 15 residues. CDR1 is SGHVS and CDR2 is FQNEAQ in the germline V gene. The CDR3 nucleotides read TGTGCCAGCAGCTTGGGGGGACAGGGCCCCTACGAGCAGTACTTC. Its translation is CASSLGGQGPYEQYF.

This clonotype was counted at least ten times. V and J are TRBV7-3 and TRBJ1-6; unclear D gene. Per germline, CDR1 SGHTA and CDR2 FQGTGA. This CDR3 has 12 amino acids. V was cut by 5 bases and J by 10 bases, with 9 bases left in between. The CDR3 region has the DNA TGTGCCAGCAGCCCCGTTAGATCACCCCTCCACTTT. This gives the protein CASSPVRSPLHF.

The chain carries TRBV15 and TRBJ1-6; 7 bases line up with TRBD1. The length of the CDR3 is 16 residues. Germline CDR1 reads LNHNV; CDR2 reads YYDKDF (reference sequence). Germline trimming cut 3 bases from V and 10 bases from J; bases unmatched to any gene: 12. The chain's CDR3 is CATSSPKPDRDSPLHF. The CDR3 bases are TGTGCCACCAGCAGCCCTAAGCCTGACAGGGACTCACCCCTCCACTTT.

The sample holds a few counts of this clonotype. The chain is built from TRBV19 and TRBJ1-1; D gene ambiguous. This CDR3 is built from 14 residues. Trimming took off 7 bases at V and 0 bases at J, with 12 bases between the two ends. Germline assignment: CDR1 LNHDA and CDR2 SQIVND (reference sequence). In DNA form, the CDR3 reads TGTGCCAGTATTCGAACTTCATTGAACACTGAAGCTTTCTTT. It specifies CASIRTSLNTEAFF.

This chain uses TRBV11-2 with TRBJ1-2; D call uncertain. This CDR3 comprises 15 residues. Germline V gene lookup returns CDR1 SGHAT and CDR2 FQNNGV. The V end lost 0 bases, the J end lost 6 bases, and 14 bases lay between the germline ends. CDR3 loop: CASSLDKGGGHGYTF. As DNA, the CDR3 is TGTGCCAGCAGCTTAGATAAGGGAGGAGGACATGGCTACACCTTC.

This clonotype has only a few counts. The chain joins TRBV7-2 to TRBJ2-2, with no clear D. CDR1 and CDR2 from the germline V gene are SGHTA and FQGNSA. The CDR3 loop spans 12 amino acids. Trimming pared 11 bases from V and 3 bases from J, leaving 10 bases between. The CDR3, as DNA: TGTGCCTCCGGTTCGGACACCGGGGAGCTGTTTTTT. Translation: CASGSDTGELFF.

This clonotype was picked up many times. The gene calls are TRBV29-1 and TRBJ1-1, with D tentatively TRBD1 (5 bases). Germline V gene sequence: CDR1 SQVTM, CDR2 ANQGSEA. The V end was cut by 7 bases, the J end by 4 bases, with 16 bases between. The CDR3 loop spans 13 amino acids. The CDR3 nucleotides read TGCAGCGGAGGACAACTGGGCGGCACTGAAGCTTTCTTT. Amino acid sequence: CSGGQLGGTEAFF.

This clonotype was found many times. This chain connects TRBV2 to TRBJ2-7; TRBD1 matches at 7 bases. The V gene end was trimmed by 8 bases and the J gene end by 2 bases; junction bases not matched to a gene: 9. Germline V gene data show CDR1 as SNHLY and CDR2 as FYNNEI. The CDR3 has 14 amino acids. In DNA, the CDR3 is TGTGCCAGCCGTACTGGGACAGAAGCCTACGAGCAGTACTTC. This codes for CASRTGTEAYEQYF. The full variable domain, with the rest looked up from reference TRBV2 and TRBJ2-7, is EPEVTQTPSHQVTQMGQEVILRCVPISNHLYFYWYRQILGQKVEFLVSFYNNEISEKSEIFDDQFSVERPDGSNFTLKIRSTKLEDSAMYFCASRTGTEAYEQYFGPGTRLTVT.

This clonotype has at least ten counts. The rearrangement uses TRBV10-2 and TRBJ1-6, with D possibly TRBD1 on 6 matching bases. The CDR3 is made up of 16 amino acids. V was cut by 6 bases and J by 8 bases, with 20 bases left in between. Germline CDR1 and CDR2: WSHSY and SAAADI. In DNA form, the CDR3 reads TGCGCCAGCAGCTCGTCCTCGTTGCAGGGGTATTCACCCCTCCACTTT. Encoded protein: CASSSSSLQGYSPLHF.

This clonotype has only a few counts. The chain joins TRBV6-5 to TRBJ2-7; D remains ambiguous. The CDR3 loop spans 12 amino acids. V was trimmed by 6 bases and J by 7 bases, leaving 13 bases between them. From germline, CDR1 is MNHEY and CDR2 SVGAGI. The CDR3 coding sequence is TGTGCCAGCAGGACGGGCCTAATGGAGCAGTACTTC. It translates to CASRTGLMEQYF.

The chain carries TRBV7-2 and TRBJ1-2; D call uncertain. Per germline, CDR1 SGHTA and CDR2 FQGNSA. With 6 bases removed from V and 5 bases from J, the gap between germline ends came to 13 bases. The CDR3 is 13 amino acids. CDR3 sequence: CASRAGMGYGYTF. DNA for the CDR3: TGTGCCAGCAGGGCCGGGATGGGGTATGGCTACACCTTC.

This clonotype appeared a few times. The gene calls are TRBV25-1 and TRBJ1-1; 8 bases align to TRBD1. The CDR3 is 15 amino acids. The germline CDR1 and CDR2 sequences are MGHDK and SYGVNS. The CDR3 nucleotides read TGTGCAACCCACCCAGGGGGCGCGGGTAATGAAGAAGCTTTCTTT. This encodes CATHPGGAGNEEAFF.

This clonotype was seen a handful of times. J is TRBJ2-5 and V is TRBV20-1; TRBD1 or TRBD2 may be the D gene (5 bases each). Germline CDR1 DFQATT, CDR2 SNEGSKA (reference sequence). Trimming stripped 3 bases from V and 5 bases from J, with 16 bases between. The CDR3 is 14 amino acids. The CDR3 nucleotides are TGCAGTGCTAGGCGCAGGGCCGGCGGGGAGACCCAGTACTTC. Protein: CSARRRAGGETQYF.

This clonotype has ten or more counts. CDR3 in amino acids: CSVVVSSGAYEQYF. DNA of the CDR3: TGCAGCGTCGTGGTATCTAGCGGGGCCTACGAGCAGTACTTC. The chain links TRBV29-1 to TRBJ2-7, with TRBD2 matching 9 bases. V lost 6 bases and J lost 2; bases outside the gene matches: 8. From germline, CDR1 is SQVTM and CDR2 ANQGSEA. The CDR3 has 14 residues.

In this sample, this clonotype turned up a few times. Here the CDR3 reads CASIGGGVTQPQHF. The CDR3 DNA reads as TGTGCCAGCATCGGGGGGGGGGTTACTCAGCCCCAGCATTTT. The chain has TRBV9 and TRBJ1-5, with D perhaps matching TRBD1 (5 bases). V lost 6 bases, J lost 6 bases, and 16 bases lay in between. This CDR3 is built from 14 residues. Per the germline V gene, CDR1 is SGDLS and CDR2 is YYNGEE.

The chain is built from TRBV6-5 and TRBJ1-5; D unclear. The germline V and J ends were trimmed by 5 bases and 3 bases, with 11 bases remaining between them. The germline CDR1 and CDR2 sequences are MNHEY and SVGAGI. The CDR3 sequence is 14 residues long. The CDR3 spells CASSEKSPNQPQHF. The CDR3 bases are TGTGCCAGCAGTGAAAAAAGTCCCAATCAGCCCCAGCATTTT.

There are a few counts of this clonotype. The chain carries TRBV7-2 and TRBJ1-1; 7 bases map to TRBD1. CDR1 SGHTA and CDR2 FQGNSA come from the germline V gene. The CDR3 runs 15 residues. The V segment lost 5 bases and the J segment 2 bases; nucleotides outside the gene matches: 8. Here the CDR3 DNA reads TGTGCCAGCAGCACTACAGGGGTCCCTAACACTGAAGCTTTCTTT. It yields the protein CASSTTGVPNTEAFF.

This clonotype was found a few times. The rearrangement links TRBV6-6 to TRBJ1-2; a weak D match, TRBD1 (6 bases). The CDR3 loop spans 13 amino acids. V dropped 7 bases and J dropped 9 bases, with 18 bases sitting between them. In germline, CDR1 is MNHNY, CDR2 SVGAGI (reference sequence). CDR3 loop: CASTATGGFSYTF. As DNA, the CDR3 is TGTGCCAGCACTGCGACAGGCGGGTTTAGCTACACCTTC.

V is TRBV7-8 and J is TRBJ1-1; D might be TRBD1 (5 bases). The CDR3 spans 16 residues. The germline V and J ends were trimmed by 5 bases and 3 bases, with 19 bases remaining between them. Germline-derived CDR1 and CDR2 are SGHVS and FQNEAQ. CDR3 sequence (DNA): TGTGCCAGCAGCCTCGGCACCGGGACGGCAGACACTGAAGCTTTCTTT. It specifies CASSLGTGTADTEAFF.